These T cell receptor beta chains were read from a single sample in a study of blood T cell repertoires in COVID-19. Only in-frame clones appear in the TCRdb table, and some are missing; sequencing was by immunoSEQ multiplex PCR. Among around 230,000 clones, 70% to 85% were seen once, and the ten largest hold 15%. The specimen was PBMCs or T cells enriched from blood (not recorded which). The origin of the receptors is a man aged 35 to 55 who had recovered from COVID-19. Each CDR3 is given without its conserved first and last residue. Clone size is not always given. Where it is, it says once, few, many or a class for expanded clones.

V gene	clone size	CDR3 length	J gene	CDR3 protein
TRBV6-5	.	12	TRBJ1-2	ASSYRPRRDGYT
TRBV27	.	9	TRBJ1-2	ASSDNYGYT
TRBV6-5	.	12	TRBJ1-1	ASLQGTVDTEAF
TRBV7-9	.	12	TRBJ1-3	ASSLQGRGNTIY
TRBV25-1	few	11	TRBJ1-1	ASSEAAATEAF
TRBV29-1	many	13	TRBJ2-1	SVDGAGSSYNEQF
TRBV28	.	12	TRBJ1-2	ASSMGGGTYGYT
TRBV5-5	.	13	TRBJ1-6	VSSSVTGHNSPLH
TRBV28	once	12	TRBJ1-5	ASSLRQTYQPQH
TRBV5-5	once	14	TRBJ1-1	ASSLTTGTLNTEAF
TRBV5-1	few	11	TRBJ2-2	ASEREFTGELF
TRBV5-1	.	12	TRBJ1-4	ASSSTGSVEKLF
TRBV29-1	.	10	TRBJ1-4	SVAGFGEKLF
TRBV4-2	.	14	TRBJ2-2	ASSITESTNTGELF
TRBV29-1	.	11	TRBJ1-5	SALRHRDEPQH
TRBV27	.	11	TRBJ1-1	ASSLVEGTEAF
TRBV28	.	12	TRBJ2-3	ASSLLQGQNTQY
TRBV29-1	.	11	TRBJ2-5	SEQAGDGETQY
TRBV14	.	13	TRBJ1-1	ASSSLGQGGTEAF
TRBV28	once	13	TRBJ1-6	ASSLIDRDSPPLH
TRBV14	.	13	TRBJ2-5	ASSQGLSGGRPQY
TRBV11-3	.	12	TRBJ2-4	ASSPGTGQDIQY
TRBV6-2/TRBV6-3	once	14	TRBJ2-6	ASSLSRPSGANVLT
TRBV15	.	9	TRBJ2-3	ATANKDTQY